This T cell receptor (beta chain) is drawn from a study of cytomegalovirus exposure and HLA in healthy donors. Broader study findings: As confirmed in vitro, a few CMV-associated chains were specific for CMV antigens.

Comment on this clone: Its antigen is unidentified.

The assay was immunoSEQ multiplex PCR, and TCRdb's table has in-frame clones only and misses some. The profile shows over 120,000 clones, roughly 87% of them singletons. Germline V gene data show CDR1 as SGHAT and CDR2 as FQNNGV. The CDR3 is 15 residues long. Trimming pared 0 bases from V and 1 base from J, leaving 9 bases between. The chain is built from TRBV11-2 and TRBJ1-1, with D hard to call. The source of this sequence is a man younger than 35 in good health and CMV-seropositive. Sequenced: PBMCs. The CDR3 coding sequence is TGTGCCAGCAGCTTAGAGGCAGCGGGGAACACTGAAGCTTTCTTT. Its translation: CASSLEAAGNTEAFF.